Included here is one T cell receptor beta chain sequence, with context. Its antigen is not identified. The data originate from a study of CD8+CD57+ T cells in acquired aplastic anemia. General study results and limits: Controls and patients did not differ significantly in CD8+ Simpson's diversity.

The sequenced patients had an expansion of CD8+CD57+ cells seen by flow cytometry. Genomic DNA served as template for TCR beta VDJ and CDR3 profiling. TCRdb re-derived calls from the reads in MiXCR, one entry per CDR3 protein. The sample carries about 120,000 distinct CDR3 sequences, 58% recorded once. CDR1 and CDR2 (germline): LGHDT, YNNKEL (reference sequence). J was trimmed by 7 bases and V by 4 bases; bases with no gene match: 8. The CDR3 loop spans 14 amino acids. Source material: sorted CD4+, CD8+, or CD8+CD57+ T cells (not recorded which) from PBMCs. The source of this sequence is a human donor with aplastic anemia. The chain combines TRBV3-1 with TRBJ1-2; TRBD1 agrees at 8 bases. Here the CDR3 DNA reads TGTGCCAGCAGCCCATTGGACAGGGATGGTGGCTACACCTTC. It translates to CASSPLDRDGGYTF. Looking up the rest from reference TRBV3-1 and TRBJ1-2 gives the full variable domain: DTAVSQTPKYLVTQMGNDKSIKCEQNLGHDTMYWYKQDSKKFLKIMFSYNNKELIINETVPNRFSPKSPDKAHLNLHINSLELGDSAVYFCASSPLDRDGGYTFGSGTRLTVV.